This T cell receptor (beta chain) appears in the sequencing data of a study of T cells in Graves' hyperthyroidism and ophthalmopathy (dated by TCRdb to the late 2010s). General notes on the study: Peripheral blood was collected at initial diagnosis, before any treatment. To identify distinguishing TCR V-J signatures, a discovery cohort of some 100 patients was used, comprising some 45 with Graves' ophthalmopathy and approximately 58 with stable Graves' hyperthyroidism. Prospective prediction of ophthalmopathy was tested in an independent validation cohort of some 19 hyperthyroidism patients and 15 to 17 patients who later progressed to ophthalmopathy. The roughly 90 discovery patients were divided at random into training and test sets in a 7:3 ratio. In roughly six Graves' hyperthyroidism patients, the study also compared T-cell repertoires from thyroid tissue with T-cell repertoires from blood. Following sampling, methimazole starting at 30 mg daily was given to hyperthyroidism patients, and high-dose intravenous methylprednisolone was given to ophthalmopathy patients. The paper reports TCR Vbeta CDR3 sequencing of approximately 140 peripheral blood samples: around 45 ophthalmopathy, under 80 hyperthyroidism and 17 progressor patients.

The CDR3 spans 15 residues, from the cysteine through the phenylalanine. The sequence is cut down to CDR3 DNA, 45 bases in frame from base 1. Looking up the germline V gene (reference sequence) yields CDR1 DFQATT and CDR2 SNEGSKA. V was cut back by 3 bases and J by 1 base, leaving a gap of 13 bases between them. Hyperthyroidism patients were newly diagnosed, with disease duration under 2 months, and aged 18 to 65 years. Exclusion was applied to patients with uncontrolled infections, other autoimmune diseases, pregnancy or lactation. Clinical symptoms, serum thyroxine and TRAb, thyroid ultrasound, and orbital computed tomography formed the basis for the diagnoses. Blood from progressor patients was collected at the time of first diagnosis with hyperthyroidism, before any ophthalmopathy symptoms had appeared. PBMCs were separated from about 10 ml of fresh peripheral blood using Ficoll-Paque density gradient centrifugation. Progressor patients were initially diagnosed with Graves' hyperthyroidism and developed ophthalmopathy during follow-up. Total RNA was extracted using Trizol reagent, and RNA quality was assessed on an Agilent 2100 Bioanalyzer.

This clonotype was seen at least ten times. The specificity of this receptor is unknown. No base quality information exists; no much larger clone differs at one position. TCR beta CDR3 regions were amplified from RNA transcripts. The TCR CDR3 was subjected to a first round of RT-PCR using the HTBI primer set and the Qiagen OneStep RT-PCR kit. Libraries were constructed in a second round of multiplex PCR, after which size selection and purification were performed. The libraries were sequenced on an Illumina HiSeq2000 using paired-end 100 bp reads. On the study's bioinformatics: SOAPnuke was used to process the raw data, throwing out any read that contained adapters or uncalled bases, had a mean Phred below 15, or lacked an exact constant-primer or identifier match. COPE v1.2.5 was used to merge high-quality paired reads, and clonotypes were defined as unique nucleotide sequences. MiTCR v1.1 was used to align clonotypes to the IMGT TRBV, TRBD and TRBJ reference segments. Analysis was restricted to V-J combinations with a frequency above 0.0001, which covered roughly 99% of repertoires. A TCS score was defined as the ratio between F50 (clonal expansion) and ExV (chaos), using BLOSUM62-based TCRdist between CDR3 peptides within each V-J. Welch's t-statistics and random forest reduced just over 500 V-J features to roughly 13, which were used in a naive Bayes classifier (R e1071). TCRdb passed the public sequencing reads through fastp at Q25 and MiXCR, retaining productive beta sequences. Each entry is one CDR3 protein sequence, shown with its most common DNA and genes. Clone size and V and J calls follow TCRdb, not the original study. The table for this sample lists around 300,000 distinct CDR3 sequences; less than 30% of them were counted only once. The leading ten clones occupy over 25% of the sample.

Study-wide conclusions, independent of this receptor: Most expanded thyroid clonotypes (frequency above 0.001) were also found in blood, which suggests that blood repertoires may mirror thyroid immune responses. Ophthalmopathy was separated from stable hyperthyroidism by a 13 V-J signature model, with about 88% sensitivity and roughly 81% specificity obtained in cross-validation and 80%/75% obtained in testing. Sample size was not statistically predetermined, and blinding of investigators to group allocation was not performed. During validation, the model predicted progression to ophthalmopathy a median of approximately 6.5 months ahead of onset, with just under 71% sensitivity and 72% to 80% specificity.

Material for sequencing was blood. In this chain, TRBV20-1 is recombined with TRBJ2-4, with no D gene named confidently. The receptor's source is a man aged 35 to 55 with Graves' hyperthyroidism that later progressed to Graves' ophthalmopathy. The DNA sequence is TGCAGTGCTAGGGATTGGCGGTTTGCCAAAAACATTCAGTACTTC. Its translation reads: CSARDWRFAKNIQYF.